The 11 T cell receptor beta chains below all came from one sample that was sequenced in a study of cytomegalovirus exposure and HLA in healthy donors. Sequenced by immunoSEQ multiplex PCR; TCRdb stores in-frame clones only, minus some. Of roughly 56,000 clones listed, roughly 87% are singletons. The sequenced sample consisted of PBMCs. These receptors originate from a woman under 30 in good health and CMV-seronegative.

The chain couples TRBV2 to TRBJ2-1; 8 bases line up with TRBD1. Trimming removed 0 bases from V and 2 bases from J; junction bases left unmatched: 3. The CDR3 has 16 amino acids. Germline assignment: CDR1 SNHLY and CDR2 FYNNEI. The CDR3 nucleotides are TGTGCCAGCAGTGAAGCCTCAGGGGGCACCTACAATGAGCAGTTCTTC. It codes for CASSEASGGTYNEQFF.

The V and J genes are TRBV7-8 and TRBJ2-6, with D maybe TRBD1 (6 bases). V was clipped by 4 bases and J by 2 bases, with 12 bases between them. The CDR3 has 16 amino acids. Germline CDR1 reads SGHVS; CDR2 reads FQNEAQ. For the CDR3, the DNA is TGTGCCAGCAGCTCACCTAGGACAGCTGGGGCCAACGTCCTGACTTTC. Its translation is CASSSPRTAGANVLTF.

The V call is TRBV5-1, the J call TRBJ2-7; TRBD1 is a possible D gene (6 bases). Deletions cut 0 bases from V and 1 base from J, with 11 bases between. The CDR3 spans 15 residues. CDR1 is SGHRS and CDR2 is YFSETQ in the germline V gene. The CDR3 DNA is TGCGCCAGCAGCTTGGACAGGGCTGTATCCTACGAGCAGTACTTC. This codes for CASSLDRAVSYEQYF.

This clone was counted only a few times. The chain links TRBV7-9 to TRBJ2-7, with D possibly TRBD2 on 6 matching bases. V was shortened by 7 bases and J by 0 bases, with 13 bases between the two germline ends. The CDR3 has 14 amino acids. Per germline, CDR1 SEHNR and CDR2 FQNEAQ (reference sequence). The chain's CDR3 is CASIAGYNSYEQYF. In DNA form, the CDR3 reads TGTGCCAGCATCGCGGGGTACAACTCCTACGAGCAGTACTTC.

This rearrangement joins TRBV27 to TRBJ1-1; a weak D match, TRBD1 (6 bases). Trimming took off 6 bases at V and 4 bases at J, with 9 bases between the two ends. CDR1 is MNHEY and CDR2 is SMNVEV in the germline V gene (reference sequence). The CDR3 extends over 12 amino acids. The CDR3 reads CASRQGFTEAFF. The CDR3 DNA is TGTGCCAGCAGACAGGGATTCACTGAAGCTTTCTTT.

This chain joins TRBV2 and TRBJ2-5; D may be TRBD2 (5 bases). Trimming removed 5 bases from V and 2 bases from J, with 15 bases in between. The length of the CDR3 is 15 residues. Per the germline V gene, CDR1 is SNHLY and CDR2 is FYNNEI. CDR3 in DNA: TGTGCCAGCAGTTTTTACGGATCGGGGCAAGAGACCCAGTACTTC. It translates to CASSFYGSGQETQYF.

The chain has TRBV11-3 and TRBJ2-5; 7 nucleotides match TRBD2. CDR1 SGHNT and CDR2 YENEEA come from the germline V gene. This CDR3 has 14 residues. V lost 5 bases to trimming and J lost 2 bases; unmatched junction nucleotides: 5. The CDR3 nucleotides read TGTGCCAGCAGCCCTTCGGGGGGACAAGAGACCCAGTACTTC. Amino acids: CASSPSGGQETQYF.

The chain combines TRBV5-4 with TRBJ1-2, with 7 bases lining up with TRBD1. The germline V gene has CDR1 SGHNT and CDR2 YYREEE (reference sequence). V shed 0 bases and J 4 bases; nucleotides not matched to a gene: 3. The length of the CDR3 is 14 residues. The CDR3 DNA is TGTGCCAGCAGCTTGGGACAGGGTGTCTATGGCTACACCTTC. Amino acid sequence: CASSLGQGVYGYTF.

CDR3 sequence (DNA): TGCGCCAGCAGCTTGGGACGGGGGGGGCGGCACACTGAAGCTTTCTTT. Its protein is CASSLGRGGRHTEAFF. The rearrangement uses TRBV5-1 and TRBJ1-1; perhaps TRBD1 as D (6 bases). V dropped 0 bases and J dropped 3 bases, with 15 bases sitting between them. Looked up from germline, CDR1 is SGHRS and CDR2 is YFSETQ. The CDR3 consists of 16 residues.

The J gene is TRBJ2-2, the V gene TRBV7-2, with D tentatively TRBD2 (7 bases). From germline, CDR1 is SGHTA and CDR2 FQGNSA. This CDR3 contains 14 residues. Trimming took 6 bases from V and 4 from J, leaving 12 bases between them. The CDR3 loop is CASRGGGSTGELFF. CDR3 DNA sequence: TGTGCCAGCAGAGGGGGGGGGAGCACCGGGGAGCTGTTTTTT.

The chain has TRBV7-6 and TRBJ2-3; 12 nucleotides line up with TRBD1. The length of the CDR3 is 15 residues. In germline, CDR1 is SGHVS, CDR2 FNYEAQ. V lost 5 bases and J lost 4; bases outside the gene matches: 4. CDR3 in DNA: TGTGCCAGCAGCCAGGGACAGGGGGCTGCAGATACGCAGTATTTT. The encoded protein is CASSQGQGAADTQYF.